What follows are 9 T cell receptor beta chains derived from one specimen sequenced in a study of T cell repertoires in cytomegalovirus infection. TCRdb recomputed calls from the reads with MiXCR, one row per CDR3 protein. Of hundreds of thousands of distinct CDR3 sequences in the sample, around 35% were seen once. These receptors have no known antigen. The source was cultured PBMCs, collected from culture after CMV antigen stimulation. These TCRs come from a human donor in good health (CMV status not recorded). Some clones in this sample may be carry-over from other donors' samples.

The chain carries TRBV5-6 and TRBJ1-3; D is ambiguous. In germline, CDR1 is SGHDT, CDR2 YYEEEE. The V gene lost 1 base and the J gene lost 3 bases, with 8 bases spanning the gap. This CDR3 is built from 14 residues. The CDR3 loop reads CASSLLQNGNTIYF. Written as DNA, the CDR3 is TGTGCCAGCAGCTTGTTACAAAATGGAAACACCATATATTTT. The full variable domain, with the rest looked up from reference TRBV5-6 and TRBJ1-3, is DAGVTQSPTHLIKTRGQQVTLRCSPKSGHDTVSWYQQALGQGPQFIFQYYEEEERQRGNFPDRFSGHQFPNYSSELNVNALLLGDSALYLCASSLLQNGNTIYFGEGSWLTVV.

This chain links TRBV6-2 or TRBV6-3 with TRBJ2-1; tentative D call: TRBD2 (6 bases). This CDR3 has 17 amino acids. Germline V gives CDR1 MNHEY, CDR2 SVGEGT. The V end was cut by 4 bases, the J end by 8 bases, with 24 bases between. The DNA of the CDR3 is TGTGCCAGCAGTTCGGACACAGGTCTTTTATTAGCGGATGAGCAGTTCTTC. Residues: CASSSDTGLLLADEQFF.

There are a few counts of this clonotype. V and J are TRBV28 and TRBJ2-3; TRBD2 agrees at 8 bases. CDR1 and CDR2 (germline): MDHEN, SYDVKM. With V trimmed by 8 bases and J by 4 bases, 5 bases remained unmatched. The CDR3 covers 13 residues. CDR3 sequence reads: CASVAGIPDTQYF. The CDR3 coding sequence is TGTGCCAGCGTAGCGGGAATCCCAGATACGCAGTATTTT.

This clonotype appeared many times. The chain combines TRBV7-2 with TRBJ2-1; 8 bases are shared with TRBD1. J lost 3 bases, V lost 1 base, and 5 bases had no gene match. The length of the CDR3 is 16 residues. Germline V gene sequence: CDR1 SGHTA, CDR2 FQGNSA. CDR3 nucleotides: TGTGCCAGCAGCTTAGAAGCCAGGGGGCGCTACAATGAGCAGTTCTTC. This codes for CASSLEARGRYNEQFF. The full variable domain, rest sourced from reference TRBV7-2 and TRBJ2-1, is GAGVSQSPSNKVTEKGKDVELRCDPISGHTALYWYRQSLGQGLEFLIYFQGNSAPDKSGLPSDRFSAERTGGSVSTLTIQRTQQEDSAVYLCASSLEARGRYNEQFFGPGTRLTVL.

This clonotype was recorded a few times. The chain links TRBV19 to TRBJ1-1; the D is unclear. This CDR3 has 14 residues. Germline V lookup: CDR1 LNHDA, CDR2 SQIVND (reference sequence). The V gene lost 5 bases and the J gene lost 2 bases, with 12 bases spanning the gap. CDR3 in amino acids: CASSLSRANTEAFF. The DNA for the CDR3 is TGTGCCAGTAGTCTTAGTCGGGCCAACACTGAAGCTTTCTTT.

The V call is TRBV9, the J call TRBJ2-4, with D hard to call. The germline V gene has CDR1 SGDLS and CDR2 YYNGEE. CDR3 length: 12 amino acids. V lost 3 bases to trimming and J lost 5 bases, with 6 bases between them. CDR3 in amino acids: CASSGMENIQYF. CDR3 in DNA: TGTGCCAGCAGCGGGATGGAAAACATTCAGTACTTC. Based on the CDR3 plus reference TRBV9 and TRBJ2-4, the full variable domain is DSGVTQTPKHLITATGQRVTLRCSPRSGDLSVYWYQQSLDQGLQFLIQYYNGEERAKGNILERFSAQQFPDLHSELNLSSLELGDSALYFCASSGMENIQYFGAGTRLSVL.

Many counts were recorded for this clonotype. The gene calls are TRBV7-9 and TRBJ1-1, with 7 bases aligning to TRBD1. The CDR3 is 12 residues long. With V trimmed by 5 bases and J by 8 bases, 5 bases remained unmatched. Germline CDR1 reads SEHNR; CDR2 reads FQNEAQ (reference sequence). The CDR3 DNA sequence: TGTGCCAGCAGCGGCGGACAGGAAGAAGCTTTCTTT. Its translation: CASSGGQEEAFF.

About this clonotype: This could be a read error, since a much larger clone is one nucleotide away. J is TRBJ2-6 and V is TRBV6-2 or TRBV6-3; TRBD1 agrees at 8 bases. CDR3 length: 21 amino acids. The germline gives CDR1 MNHEY, CDR2 SVGEGT. The CDR3 loop is CANSYPRQGQNRSTGANVLTF. In nucleotides, the CDR3 is TGTGCCAACAGTTACCCGAGACAGGGGCAAAACCGCTCAACTGGGGCCAACGTCCTGACTTTC.

The chain recombines TRBV4-1 with TRBJ1-4; D might be TRBD1 (6 bases). Germline-derived CDR1 and CDR2 are MGHRA and YSYEKL. The CDR3 has 16 amino acids. Trimming cost V 1 base and J 0 bases, with 9 bases left between them. The CDR3 loop reads CASSQGRGTTNEKLFF. CDR3 nucleotide sequence: TGCGCCAGCAGCCAAGGCAGGGGTACAACTAATGAAAAACTGTTTTTT.